This is a list of T cell receptor beta chains from one sample in a study of shared clonotypes between healthy human individuals. The method was immunoSEQ multiplex PCR; TCRdb's version includes in-frame clones alone and lacks a portion of them. The sample lists some 1,400,000 clones, roughly 96% occurring once. Sequencing was done on a sample of naive CD4+ T cells sorted from blood. The source is a young man in good health. CDR3s include the opening cysteine and the closing phenylalanine or tryptophan. The D gene is left open where the match is weak. Not all rows give a size; the values are once, few, many and, for expanded clones, a class.

>NA|TRBJ1-3|NA|TRBV5-1
CASTSSGNTIYF
TGCGCCAGCACGAGCTCTGGAAACACCATATATTTT
>TRBD1|TRBJ2-7|NA|TRBV5-1
CVSSLRAVGTGGREQYF
TGCGTCAGCAGCTTACGGGCTGTCGGGACAGGGGGTCGGGAGCAGTACTTC
>TRBD2|TRBJ2-4|NA|TRBV7-9
CASSLAGVAGNIQYF
TGTGCCAGCAGCCTAGCGGGAGTCGCTGGAAACATTCAGTACTTC
>NA|TRBJ2-7|NA|TRBV27
CASSLSLGGTYEQYF
TGTGCCAGCAGTTTATCGCTTGGGGGAACCTACGAGCAGTACTTC
>NA|TRBJ2-1|NA|TRBV7-2
CASSLRGGATYNEQFF
TGTGCCAGCAGCCTAAGGGGGGGCGCAACCTACAATGAGCAGTTCTTC
>NA|TRBJ2-7|NA|TRBV5-1
CASSSSPRGRAYEQYF
TGCGCCAGCAGCAGCAGCCCCAGGGGAAGGGCCTACGAGCAGTACTTC
>NA|TRBJ2-2|NA|TRBV28
CAGARGGGSTGELFF
TGTGCCGGGGCGAGGGGAGGGGGCAGCACCGGGGAGCTGTTTTTT
>NA|TRBJ2-1|NA|TRBV18
CASSPGYNEQFF
TGTGCCAGCTCACCGGGTTACAATGAGCAGTTCTTC
>NA|TRBJ2-3|NA|TRBV7-9
CASSPDRAGTDTQYF
TGTGCCAGCAGCCCTGACAGGGCGGGAACAGATACGCAGTATTTT
>NA|TRBJ2-1|NA|TRBV19
CASSITYNEQFF
TGTGCCAGTAGTATCACTTACAATGAGCAGTTCTTC
>NA|TRBJ1-1|once|TRBV18
CASSPPNIRTRNTEAFF
TGTGCCAGCTCACCACCGAATATAAGGACAAGGAACACTGAAGCTTTCTTT
>TRBD1|TRBJ1-2|once|TRBV29-1
CSVGDRGNYGYTF
TGCAGCGTTGGGGACAGGGGTAACTATGGCTACACCTTC
>TRBD1|TRBJ1-1|NA|TRBV4-2
CASSQETTGRTEAFF
TGTGCCAGCAGCCAAGAGACGACAGGGCGCACTGAAGCTTTCTTT
>NA|TRBJ2-7|NA|TRBV5-4
CASSLGRIEQYF
TGTGCCAGCAGCCTCGGGCGGATCGAGCAGTACTTC
>NA|TRBJ2-7|NA|TRBV6-5
CASSQGLPGSYEQYF
TGTGCCAGCAGTCAAGGCTTACCAGGATCCTACGAGCAGTACTTC
>NA|TRBJ1-2|NA|TRBV28
CASSSSESYGYTF
NA
>TRBD2|TRBJ2-1|NA|TRBV10-3
CAIRPGLAAYNEQFF
TGTGCCATCAGACCGGGACTAGCTGCCTACAATGAGCAGTTCTTC
>TRBD1|TRBJ1-1|NA|TRBV19
CASSSRRDRAKYTEAFF
TGTGCCAGTAGTTCCCGACGCGACAGGGCCAAATACACTGAAGCTTTCTTT
>TRBD2|TRBJ2-1|NA|TRBV6-5
CASSLAGGFNEQFF
TGTGCCAGCAGCCTAGCGGGAGGGTTCAATGAGCAGTTCTTC
>NA|TRBJ2-3|NA|TRBV5-4
CASSLDVNTDTQYF
TGTGCCAGCAGCTTGGATGTCAACACAGATACGCAGTATTTT